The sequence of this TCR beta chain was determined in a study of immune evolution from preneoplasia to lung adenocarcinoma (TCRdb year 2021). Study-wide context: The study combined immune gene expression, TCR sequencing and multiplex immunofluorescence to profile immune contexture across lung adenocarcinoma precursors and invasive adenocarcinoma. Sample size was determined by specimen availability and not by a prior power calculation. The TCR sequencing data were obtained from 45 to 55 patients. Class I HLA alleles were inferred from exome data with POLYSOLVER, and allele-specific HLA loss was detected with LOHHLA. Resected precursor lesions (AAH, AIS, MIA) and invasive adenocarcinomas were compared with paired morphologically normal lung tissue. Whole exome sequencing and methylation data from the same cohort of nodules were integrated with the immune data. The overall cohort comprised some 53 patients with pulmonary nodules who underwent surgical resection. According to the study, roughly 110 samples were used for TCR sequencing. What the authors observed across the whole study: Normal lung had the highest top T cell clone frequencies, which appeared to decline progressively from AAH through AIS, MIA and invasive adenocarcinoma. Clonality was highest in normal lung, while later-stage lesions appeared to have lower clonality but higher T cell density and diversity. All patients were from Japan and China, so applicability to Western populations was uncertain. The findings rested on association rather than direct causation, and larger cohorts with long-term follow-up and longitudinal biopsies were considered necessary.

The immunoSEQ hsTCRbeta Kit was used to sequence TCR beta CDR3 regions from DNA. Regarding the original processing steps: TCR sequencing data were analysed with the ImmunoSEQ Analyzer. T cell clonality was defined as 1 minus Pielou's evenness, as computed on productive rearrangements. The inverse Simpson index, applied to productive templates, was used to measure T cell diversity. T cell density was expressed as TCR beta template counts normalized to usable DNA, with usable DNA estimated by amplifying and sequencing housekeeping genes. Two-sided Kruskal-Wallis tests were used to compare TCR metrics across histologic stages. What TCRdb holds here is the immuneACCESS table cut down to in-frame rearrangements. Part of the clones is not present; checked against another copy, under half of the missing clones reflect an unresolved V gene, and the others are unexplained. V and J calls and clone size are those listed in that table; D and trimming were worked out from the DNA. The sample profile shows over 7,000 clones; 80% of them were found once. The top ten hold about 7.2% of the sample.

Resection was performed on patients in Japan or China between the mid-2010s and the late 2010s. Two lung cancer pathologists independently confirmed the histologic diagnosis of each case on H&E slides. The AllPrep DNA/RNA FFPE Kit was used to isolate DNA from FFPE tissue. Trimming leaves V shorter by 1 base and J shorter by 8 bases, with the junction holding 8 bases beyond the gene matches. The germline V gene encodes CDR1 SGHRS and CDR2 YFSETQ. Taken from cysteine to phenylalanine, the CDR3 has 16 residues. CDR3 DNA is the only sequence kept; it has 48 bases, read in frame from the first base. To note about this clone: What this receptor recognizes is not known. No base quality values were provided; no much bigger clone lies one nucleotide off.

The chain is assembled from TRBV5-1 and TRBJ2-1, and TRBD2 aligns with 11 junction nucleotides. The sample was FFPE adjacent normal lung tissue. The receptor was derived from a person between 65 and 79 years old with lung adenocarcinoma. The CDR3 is CASSLTDPGLADEQFF. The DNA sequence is TGCGCCAGCAGCTTGACCGATCCGGGACTAGCGGATGAGCAGTTCTTC.